The clone carrying this T cell receptor beta chain was counted once. Its matching antigen is unknown. PCR amplification relied on 60 Vbeta primers (plus 13 Jbeta primers). The protocol was immunoSEQ multiplex PCR, while the TCRdb copy is restricted to in-frame clones and leaves out a portion. The sample lists 150,000 to 200,000 clones; 80% were seen once. The data belong to a study of cytomegalovirus exposure and HLA in healthy donors. CDR3 length: 12 residues. CDR1 and CDR2 (germline): ENHRY, SYGVKD. Overall study findings and caveats: Most likely, a cluster of highly shared sequence variants arose as a sequencing artifact.

J is TRBJ2-5 and V is TRBV10-3; D is undetermined. The DNA matches TRBJ2-7 better at its end, which makes the J call doubtful. Sequencing was carried out using PBMCs. This clonotype was sampled from a boy younger than 18 in good health and CMV-seronegative. CDR3 in amino acids: CAIRTLTYEQYF. The CDR3 nucleotides read TGTGCCATCCGAACTCTTACCTACGAGCAGTACTTC.